Each of the 28 T cell receptor beta chains below was sequenced from the same sample in a study of CD8 T cells in ankylosing spondylitis. Study-wide results and caveats: In ankylosing spondylitis blood, a motif of seven or eight highly homologous TCR beta variants appeared characteristic.

Their specific antigens are unknown. From the 5' RACE reads, TCRdb called clonotypes with MiXCR, one entry per CDR3 protein. The sample consists of 700,000 to 850,000 distinct CDR3 sequences, 10% to 15% of them appearing once. Sequencing used blood, either unsorted or a sorted T cell fraction (not recorded which). These receptors were obtained from a male donor with ankylosing spondylitis.

This clonotype was seen many times. The rearrangement uses TRBV4-1 and TRBJ1-2; 7 bases fit TRBD1. The CDR3 loop spans 15 amino acids. Looked up from germline, CDR1 is MGHRA and CDR2 is YSYEKL. V lost 3 bases, J lost 6 bases, and 10 bases stayed unmatched. CDR3 in DNA: TGCGCCAGCAGCCACCTTCCGGGACAGAGCGATGGCTACACCTTC. Translated: CASSHLPGQSDGYTF.

This clonotype has just a few counts. The chain couples TRBV10-3 to TRBJ2-2; a possible D gene is TRBD2 (5 bases). V lost 3 bases and J lost 6, with 17 bases in between. The CDR3 is 16 amino acids. Per germline, CDR1 ENHRY and CDR2 SYGVKD. The CDR3 sequence: CAISERGPGYSGELFF. The CDR3 nucleotides read TGTGCCATCAGTGAACGAGGGCCGGGATACTCCGGGGAGCTGTTTTTT.

Only a few counts were recorded for this clonotype. The chain links TRBV2 to TRBJ2-1; 7 bases align to TRBD1. CDR3 size: 15 residues. V lost 3 bases and J lost 3; bases outside the gene matches: 5. Germline CDR1 reads SNHLY; CDR2 reads FYNNEI. The CDR3 DNA reads TGTGCCAGCAGTGATAGGGGGACAGACTACAATGAGCAGTTCTTC. It encodes CASSDRGTDYNEQFF.

The CDR3 spells CASRFGRTDGYTF. CDR3 sequence (DNA): TGCGCCAGCAGGTTCGGGCGGACGGATGGCTACACCTTC. V is TRBV5-1 and J is TRBJ1-2; D gene uncertain. The CDR3 loop spans 13 amino acids. Germline V CDR1 and CDR2: SGHRS, YFSETQ. Trimming left V 5 bases short and J 6 bases short, with 14 bases between.

This clonotype was seen a handful of times. V is TRBV15 and J is TRBJ2-7, with a weak D call TRBD1 (5 bases). CDR3 size: 14 residues. The germline V gene has CDR1 LNHNV and CDR2 YYDKDF (reference sequence). Trimming left V 4 bases short and J 0 bases short, with 10 bases between. Here the CDR3 DNA reads TGTGCCACCAGCACGGACACTTACTCCTACGAGCAGTACTTC. This sequence encodes CATSTDTYSYEQYF.

This chain joins TRBV20-1 and TRBJ2-3, with TRBD2 identical over 8 bases. The V and J ends lost 0 bases and 5 bases, in that order; junction bases with no gene match: 7. CDR3 size: 15 residues. Germline V CDR1 and CDR2: DFQATT, SNEGSKA (reference sequence). DNA for the CDR3: TGCAGTGCTAGAGATCCGTGGACTAGCCTAGATACGCAGTATTTT. It translates to CSARDPWTSLDTQYF.

This chain links TRBV9 with TRBJ1-1, with TRBD1 matching 8 bases. The V segment lost 4 bases and the J segment 3 bases; nucleotides outside the gene matches: 8. The germline V gene encodes CDR1 SGDLS and CDR2 YYNGEE. This CDR3 contains 15 residues. The CDR3 region is CASSPDRARDTEAFF. In DNA form, the CDR3 reads TGTGCCAGCAGCCCGGACAGGGCGAGGGACACTGAAGCTTTCTTT.

This clonotype occurred a few times. CDR3: CSARDSLSDEKLFF. Here the CDR3 DNA reads TGCAGTGCTAGAGATAGTTTGTCAGATGAAAAACTGTTTTTT. This chain uses TRBV20-1 with TRBJ1-4; no clear D. The germline CDR1 and CDR2 sequences are DFQATT and SNEGSKA (reference sequence). The V gene lost 0 bases and the J gene lost 6 bases, with 11 bases spanning the gap. CDR3 length: 14 amino acids.

In its sample, this clonotype was seen many times. This chain uses TRBV28 with TRBJ2-3; the D is unclear. CDR1 MDHEN and CDR2 SYDVKM come from the germline V gene. Between the trimmed V and J ends, which lost 6 bases and 0 bases, there was a span of 13 bases. This CDR3 spans 15 amino acids. The CDR3 DNA is TGTGCCAGCAGACGGACCTGGGGAAGCACAGATACGCAGTATTTT. This sequence encodes CASRRTWGSTDTQYF.

This clonotype appeared a few times. J is TRBJ2-3 and V is TRBV5-1; 7 bases are a match to TRBD2. This CDR3 has 15 residues. Germline trimming cut 1 base from V and 3 bases from J; bases unmatched to any gene: 5. The germline V gene has CDR1 SGHRS and CDR2 YFSETQ. For the CDR3, the DNA is TGCGCCAGCAGCTTGAGACTAGCCCCGACAGATACGCAGTATTTT. It codes for CASSLRLAPTDTQYF.

The gene calls are TRBV20-1 and TRBJ1-4; D might be TRBD1 (5 bases). Germline V gene data show CDR1 as DFQATT and CDR2 as SNEGSKA (reference sequence). The V end was cut by 0 bases, the J end by 7 bases, with 18 bases between. This CDR3 region has 16 residues. As DNA, the CDR3 is TGCAGTGCTAGAGATTCCGGACGGGACTCCGGTGAAAAACTGTTTTTT. Its translation: CSARDSGRDSGEKLFF.

The gene calls are TRBV12-3 or TRBV12-4 and TRBJ2-2; 12 bases are shared with TRBD2. The CDR3 has 18 amino acids. Trimming cost V 3 bases and J 6 bases; bases outside gene matches: 11. CDR3 nucleotides: TGTGCCAGCAGTTTTCGGGCTAGCGGGGGGGCTCAGGCCGGGGAGCTGTTTTTT. Translating it yields CASSFRASGGAQAGELFF.

A few counts support this clonotype. The rearrangement links TRBV10-3 to TRBJ1-1, with D perhaps matching TRBD1 (5 bases). Germline lookup yields CDR1 ENHRY and CDR2 SYGVKD. V dropped 3 bases and J dropped 6 bases, with 8 bases sitting between them. This CDR3 contains 12 residues. DNA of the CDR3: TGTGCCATCAGTGATGAGGGGCCTGAAGCTTTCTTT. Translated: CAISDEGPEAFF.

The chain has TRBV4-3 and TRBJ2-1; D is unclear. Germline V CDR1 and CDR2: LGHNA, YSLEER. The CDR3 covers 11 residues. Trimming removed 2 bases from V and 8 bases from J, with 4 bases in between. The CDR3 DNA reads as TGCGCCAGCAGCCAATACCATGAGCAGTTCTTC. This gives the protein CASSQYHEQFF.

This chain uses TRBV4-2 with TRBJ2-4; 7 bases match TRBD2. With 5 bases clipped from V and 13 bases from J, the junction kept 8 bases outside the gene matches. This CDR3 region has 12 residues. CDR1 is LGHNA, CDR2 YNFKEQ, per germline. CDR3 sequence (DNA): TGTGCCAGCAGCTTCCAGTTGGGGGGGCAGTACTTC. This codes for CASSFQLGGQYF.

This clonotype showed up just a few times. J is TRBJ2-6 and V is TRBV6-2 or TRBV6-3; D perhaps matches TRBD1 (6 bases). The CDR3 runs to 17 residues. Germline loops: CDR1 MNHEY, CDR2 SVGEGT. V dropped 0 bases and J dropped 4 bases, with 13 bases sitting between them. The CDR3 is CASSYSMGARGANVLTF. CDR3 nucleotides: TGTGCCAGCAGTTACTCGATGGGGGCGCGGGGGGCCAACGTCCTGACTTTC.

The genes are TRBV7-2 and TRBJ2-2; no firm D call. V shed 5 bases and J shed 5 bases, with 9 bases lying between them. Germline values: CDR1 SGHTA, CDR2 FQGNSA. The CDR3 spans 13 residues. The CDR3: CASSHARTGELFF. CDR3 DNA sequence: TGTGCCAGCAGCCACGCTAGGACCGGGGAGCTGTTTTTT.

The sample holds a few counts of this clonotype. The rearrangement joins TRBV12-3 or TRBV12-4 to TRBJ2-3; TRBD2 matches 13 bases. The CDR3 totals 18 residues. Unmatched junction bases numbered 9, after V lost 5 bases and J lost 1 base. The CDR3 DNA is TGTGCCAGCAGTCACAGGATACTAGCGGGGGGGGGCACAGATACGCAGTATTTT. The encoded protein is CASSHRILAGGGTDTQYF.

This clonotype has a count of ten or more. In DNA form, the CDR3 reads TGTGCCAGCTCGAGGTTCGGAAGCAATCAGCCCCAGCATTTT. It yields the protein CASSRFGSNQPQHF. This chain connects TRBV6-1 to TRBJ1-5; D is undetermined. Looked up from germline, CDR1 is MNHNS and CDR2 is SASEGT. The CDR3 runs 14 residues. V dropped 8 bases and J dropped 1 base, with 12 bases sitting between them.

V gene TRBV5-4 combines with J gene TRBJ1-1; D unresolved. The germline V gene encodes CDR1 SGHNT and CDR2 YYREEE (reference sequence). CDR3 length: 14 residues. V was trimmed by 4 bases and J by 1 base, leaving 11 bases between them. The CDR3 sequence is CASSHDTRNTEAFF. Written as DNA, the CDR3 is TGTGCCAGCAGCCATGACACGAGGAACACTGAAGCTTTCTTT.

This rearrangement joins TRBV20-1 to TRBJ1-2, with D perhaps matching TRBD1 (6 bases). Germline CDR1 and CDR2: DFQATT and SNEGSKA (reference sequence). The CDR3 has 17 residues. The V gene lost 0 bases and the J gene lost 6 bases, with 23 bases spanning the gap. The CDR3 sequence is CSARDVSKRWGRDGYTF. The CDR3 DNA sequence: TGCAGTGCTAGAGACGTGTCGAAGAGATGGGGGCGGGATGGCTACACCTTC.

This clonotype was seen a few times. This chain uses TRBV7-6 with TRBJ2-7; D call uncertain. Germline loops: CDR1 SGHVS, CDR2 FNYEAQ. V shed 1 base and J shed 2 bases, with 9 bases lying between them. This CDR3 contains 14 residues. The CDR3 DNA reads as TGTGCCAGCAGCTTAGAAACAGTAACCTACGAGCAGTACTTC. Protein: CASSLETVTYEQYF.

The V gene is TRBV11-2, the J gene TRBJ2-7; 7 nucleotides agree with TRBD2. The CDR3 spans 15 residues. Per germline, CDR1 SGHAT and CDR2 FQNNGV. V lost 4 bases, J lost 4 bases, and 10 bases stayed unmatched. In DNA, the CDR3 is TGTGCCAGCAGCTCCAGGGAATGGGGACTATACGAGCAGTACTTC. This gives the protein CASSSREWGLYEQYF.

This clonotype was counted between two and nine times. This chain uses TRBV7-2 with TRBJ2-2; D is possibly TRBD1 (5 bases). This CDR3 has 15 amino acids. Germline CDR1 is SGHTA and CDR2 is FQGNSA. V was pared by 6 bases and J by 1 base, with 12 bases between. CDR3 sequence: CASSGPGLNTGELFF. The CDR3 region has the DNA TGTGCCAGCAGTGGCCCAGGGTTGAACACCGGGGAGCTGTTTTTT.

The chain carries TRBV6-1 and TRBJ1-1; D remains ambiguous. The CDR3 length is 14 residues. The V end lost 4 bases, the J end lost 9 bases, and 18 bases lay between the germline ends. CDR1 is MNHNS, CDR2 SASEGT, per germline. CDR3 nucleotide sequence: TGTGCCAGCAGTGGACTTGGTGCCCAGGTTAAAGCTTTCTTT. Translating it yields CASSGLGAQVKAFF.

This clonotype appeared many times. The chain employs TRBV20-1 and TRBJ1-1; D perhaps matches TRBD1 (5 bases). Trimming removed 5 bases at V and 1 base at J, with 20 bases between. This CDR3 has 16 residues. CDR1 is DFQATT and CDR2 is SNEGSKA in the germline V gene (reference sequence). CDR3 in DNA: TGCAGTGCTCCTCCGGGGACCCTCGCGTGGAACACTGAAGCTTTCTTT. Amino acid sequence: CSAPPGTLAWNTEAFF.

This clonotype was found a few times. In nucleotides, the CDR3 is TGTGCCAGCAGCTCCAGCCGGGCCCTGAACTATGGCTACACCTTC. Translating gives CASSSSRALNYGYTF. The chain links TRBV7-2 to TRBJ1-2; no reliable D call. Germline V gene lookup returns CDR1 SGHTA and CDR2 FQGNSA. The V and J ends lost 4 bases and 2 bases respectively, with 14 bases between them. The CDR3 runs 15 residues.

This clonotype was recorded only once. This sequence joins TRBV5-1 and TRBJ2-5, with unresolved D. V dropped 2 bases and J dropped 0 bases, with 8 bases sitting between them. Germline V CDR1 and CDR2: SGHRS, YFSETQ. The CDR3 loop spans 14 amino acids. The CDR3: CASSFTDHQETQYF. The CDR3 DNA follows: TGCGCCAGCAGCTTCACCGACCACCAAGAGACCCAGTACTTC.